Presented here are 11 T cell receptor beta chains from one specimen sequenced in a study of OX40 agonist ivuxolimab in advanced cancers. Here immunoSEQ multiplex PCR was the method, and the copy in TCRdb shows in-frame clones only, minus some. The top ten clones hold 0.9% to 1.2% of a sample with over 100,000 clones, just over 90% of them seen once. The sample here was CD4+ or CD8+ T cells sorted from blood, taken in a trial of the OX40 agonist ivuxolimab. These TCRs come from an adult with an advanced solid tumor such as melanoma, head and neck, liver or kidney cancer.

The rearrangement uses TRBV6-6 and TRBJ2-2; unclear D gene. CDR3 length equals 14 residues. Deletions cut 10 bases from V and 5 bases from J, with 17 bases between. The germline V gene encodes CDR1 MNHNY and CDR2 SVGAGI (reference sequence). Here the CDR3 DNA reads TGTGCCATCGTAGTATCTACAGCGACCGGGGAGCTGTTTTTT. It translates to CAIVVSTATGELFF.

The genes are TRBV29-1 and TRBJ2-2; possibly TRBD2 for D (7 bases). Per the germline V gene, CDR1 is SQVTM and CDR2 is ANQGSEA. The CDR3 is made up of 17 amino acids. The CDR3 bases are TGCGTCGGGGGGCGGAATAGCTATGCGGCGAACACCGGGGAGCTGTTTTTT. Protein sequence: CVGGRNSYAANTGELFF.

The V gene is TRBV28, the J gene TRBJ1-1, with D possibly matching TRBD1 (5 bases). Germline CDR1 reads MDHEN; CDR2 reads SYDVKM. This CDR3 has 14 residues. V was cut by 2 bases and J by 0 bases, with 7 bases left in between. The CDR3 sequence is CASSLQGMNTEAFF. Written as DNA, the CDR3 is TGTGCCAGCAGTTTACAGGGCATGAACACTGAAGCTTTCTTT.

The chain uses TRBV7-3 and TRBJ2-5; D possibly corresponds to TRBD1 (6 bases). Deletions cut 4 bases from V and 3 bases from J, with 9 bases between. This CDR3 has 13 residues. CDR1 is SGHTA, CDR2 FQGTGA, per germline. The CDR3 nucleotides are TGTGCCAGCAGCTCTTACAGGGAAGAGACCCAGTACTTC. Translating it yields CASSSYREETQYF.

This chain joins TRBV7-3 and TRBJ2-1; 8 nucleotides match TRBD1. The germline gives CDR1 SGHTA, CDR2 FQGTGA. This CDR3 is built from 14 residues. With V trimmed by 3 bases and J by 9 bases, 7 bases remained unmatched. In DNA form, the CDR3 reads TGTGCCAGCAGCTTGCAGGGGGCGCGCAGTGAGCAGTTCTTC. Protein product: CASSLQGARSEQFF.

This sequence joins TRBV10-3 and TRBJ1-1; D ambiguous. The CDR3 spans 14 residues. Per the germline V gene, CDR1 is ENHRY and CDR2 is SYGVKD. V shed 6 bases and J shed 1 base, with 12 bases lying between them. CDR3 coding DNA: TGTGCCATCAGCCCCTTTCAGTCGAACACTGAAGCTTTCTTT. The encoded protein is CAISPFQSNTEAFF.

The chain links TRBV12-2 to TRBJ1-5. TRBV12-2 constitutes a pseudogene. The CDR3 consists of 16 residues. The CDR3 nucleotides read TGTGCAAGTCGCTTAGCCCATGACTCTAGCAATCAGCCCCAGCATTTT. It specifies CASRLAHDSSNQPQHF.

This clone was counted a single time. The V call is TRBV27, the J call TRBJ2-7; 8 bases line up with TRBD1. Germline CDR1 reads MNHEY; CDR2 reads SMNVEV (reference sequence). V gave up 2 bases and J gave up 4 bases; unmatched junction bases: 4. This CDR3 comprises 14 residues. The CDR3 nucleotides are TGTGCCAGCAGTTTAGGACAGGGCCCATACGAGCAGTACTTC. Encoded protein: CASSLGQGPYEQYF.

This chain connects TRBV30 to TRBJ1-3; D ambiguous. This CDR3 region has 15 residues. The germline gives CDR1 GTSNPN, CDR2 SVGIG (reference sequence). The V end was cut by 5 bases, the J end by 0 bases, with 14 bases between. CDR3 nucleotide sequence: TGTGCCTGGCACAAAGTTCGGCTCTCTGGAAACACCATATATTTT. Encoded protein: CAWHKVRLSGNTIYF.

Comment on this clone: One end of the junction fails to match germline, which may point to a read error. J is TRBJ1-5 and V is TRBV19; no reliable D call. This CDR3 contains 13 residues. CDR1 is LNHDA, CDR2 SQIVND, per germline (reference sequence). Here the CDR3 reads CASSIESPIGMNF. In nucleotides, the CDR3 is TGTGCCAGTAGTATAGAATCCCCGATTGGAATGAATTTT.

V gene TRBV6-6 combines with J gene TRBJ2-7, with 8 positions matching TRBD2. V dropped 5 bases and J dropped 4; count of bases not matched to a gene: 13. Germline V lookup: CDR1 MNHNY, CDR2 SVGAGI (reference sequence). This CDR3 contains 16 residues. CDR3 sequence reads: CASSGGGTGGRYEQYF. The CDR3, as DNA: TGTGCCAGCAGTGGAGGTGGGACGGGAGGGAGGTACGAGCAGTACTTC.